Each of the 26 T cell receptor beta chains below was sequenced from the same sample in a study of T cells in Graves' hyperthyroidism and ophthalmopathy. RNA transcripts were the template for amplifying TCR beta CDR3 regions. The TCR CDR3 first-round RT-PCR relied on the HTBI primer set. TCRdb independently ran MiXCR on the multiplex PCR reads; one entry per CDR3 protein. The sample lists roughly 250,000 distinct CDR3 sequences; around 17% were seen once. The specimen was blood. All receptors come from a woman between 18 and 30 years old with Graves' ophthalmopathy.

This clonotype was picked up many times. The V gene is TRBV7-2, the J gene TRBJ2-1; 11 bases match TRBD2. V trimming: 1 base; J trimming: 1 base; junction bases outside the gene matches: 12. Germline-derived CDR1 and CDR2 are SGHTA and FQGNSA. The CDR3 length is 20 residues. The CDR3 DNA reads TGTGCCAGCAGCTTAGATATAGGGGCTAGCGGGAGGTCTTCCTACAATGAGCAGTTCTTC. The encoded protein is CASSLDIGASGRSSYNEQFF.

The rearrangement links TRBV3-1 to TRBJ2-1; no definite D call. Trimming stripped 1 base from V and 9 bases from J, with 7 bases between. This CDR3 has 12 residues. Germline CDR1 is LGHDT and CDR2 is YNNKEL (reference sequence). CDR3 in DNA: TGTGCCAGCAGCCAAGGCGTCGGTGAGCAGTTCTTC. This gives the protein CASSQGVGEQFF.

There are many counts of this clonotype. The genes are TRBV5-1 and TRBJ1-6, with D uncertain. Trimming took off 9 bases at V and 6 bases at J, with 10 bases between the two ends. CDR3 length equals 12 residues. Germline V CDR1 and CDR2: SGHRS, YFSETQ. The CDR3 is CATRTGNSPLHF. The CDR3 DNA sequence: TGCGCCACCCGGACGGGTAATTCACCCCTCCACTTT.

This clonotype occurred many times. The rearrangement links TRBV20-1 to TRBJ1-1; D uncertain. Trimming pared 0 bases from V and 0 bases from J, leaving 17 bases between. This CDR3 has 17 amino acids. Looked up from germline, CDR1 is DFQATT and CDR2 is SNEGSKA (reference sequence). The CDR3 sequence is CSARDKGGRSMNTEAFF. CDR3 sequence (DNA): TGCAGTGCTAGAGACAAAGGTGGGAGGTCCATGAACACTGAAGCTTTCTTT.

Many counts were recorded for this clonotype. CDR3 region: CASDFGAGGYNEQFF. CDR3 sequence (DNA): TGTGCCAGCGATTTCGGAGCGGGAGGGTACAATGAGCAGTTCTTC. This rearrangement joins TRBV28 to TRBJ2-1; 10 bases fit TRBD2. The germline V gene encodes CDR1 MDHEN and CDR2 SYDVKM. The CDR3 sequence is 15 residues long. J gave up 4 bases and V 8 bases, and 8 bases lay outside the gene matches.

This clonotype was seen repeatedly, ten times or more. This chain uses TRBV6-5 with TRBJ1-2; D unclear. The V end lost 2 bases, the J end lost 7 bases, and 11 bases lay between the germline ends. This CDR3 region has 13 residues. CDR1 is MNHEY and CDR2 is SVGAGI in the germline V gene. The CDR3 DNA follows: TGTGCCAGCAGTTACGGGAATTACGGTGGCTACACCTTC. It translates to CASSYGNYGGYTF.

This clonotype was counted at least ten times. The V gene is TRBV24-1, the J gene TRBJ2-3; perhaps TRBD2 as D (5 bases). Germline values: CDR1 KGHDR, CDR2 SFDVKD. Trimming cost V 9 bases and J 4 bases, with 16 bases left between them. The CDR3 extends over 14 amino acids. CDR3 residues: CATGRTQRPDTQYF. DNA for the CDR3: TGTGCCACCGGACGGACTCAAAGGCCAGATACGCAGTATTTT.

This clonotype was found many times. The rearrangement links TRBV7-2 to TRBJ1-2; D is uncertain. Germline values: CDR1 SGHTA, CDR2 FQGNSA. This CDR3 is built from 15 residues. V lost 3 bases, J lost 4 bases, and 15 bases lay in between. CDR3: CASSFSRRDPYGYTF. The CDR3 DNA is TGTGCCAGCAGCTTTTCAAGACGGGATCCCTATGGCTACACCTTC.

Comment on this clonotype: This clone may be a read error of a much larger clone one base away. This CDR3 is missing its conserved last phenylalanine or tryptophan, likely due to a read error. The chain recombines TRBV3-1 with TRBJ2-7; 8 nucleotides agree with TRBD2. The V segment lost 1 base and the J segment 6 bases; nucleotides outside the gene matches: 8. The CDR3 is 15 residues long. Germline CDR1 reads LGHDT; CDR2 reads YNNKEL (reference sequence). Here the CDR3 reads CASSQGAGLGGEQYL. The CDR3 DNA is TGTGCCAGCAGCCAAGGGGCGGGACTAGGGGGCGAGCAGTACCTC.

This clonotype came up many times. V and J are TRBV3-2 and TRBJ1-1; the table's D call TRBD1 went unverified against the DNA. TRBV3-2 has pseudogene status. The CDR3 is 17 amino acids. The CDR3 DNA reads TGTGCCAGCAGCCCCAAACCCCGGGACATTTTTTCTGCTGAAGCTTTCTTT. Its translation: CASSPKPRDIFSAEAFF.

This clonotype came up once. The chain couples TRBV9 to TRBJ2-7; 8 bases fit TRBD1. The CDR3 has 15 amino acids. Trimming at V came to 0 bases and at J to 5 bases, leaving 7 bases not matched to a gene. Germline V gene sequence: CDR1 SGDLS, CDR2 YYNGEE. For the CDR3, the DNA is TGTGCCAGCAGCGTAGACGGCCAGGGGGCCCACGAGCAGTACTTC. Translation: CASSVDGQGAHEQYF.

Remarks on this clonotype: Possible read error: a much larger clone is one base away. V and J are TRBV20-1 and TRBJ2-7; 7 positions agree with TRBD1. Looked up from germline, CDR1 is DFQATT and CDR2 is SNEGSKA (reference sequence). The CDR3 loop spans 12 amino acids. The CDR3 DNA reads TGCAGTGCTATCGGACAGGCCTACAAGCAGTACTTC. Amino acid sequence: CSAIGQAYKQYF.

This CDR3 is CASSEQGSGPKNTEAFF. CDR3 sequence (DNA): TGTGCCAGCAGTGAACAGGGGTCGGGTCCCAAGAACACTGAAGCTTTCTTT. The chain uses TRBV6-1 and TRBJ1-1, with TRBD1 as a possible D gene (6 bases). V dropped 2 bases and J dropped 1 base, with 17 bases sitting between them. CDR1 and CDR2 (germline): MNHNS, SASEGT. The CDR3 length is 17 residues.

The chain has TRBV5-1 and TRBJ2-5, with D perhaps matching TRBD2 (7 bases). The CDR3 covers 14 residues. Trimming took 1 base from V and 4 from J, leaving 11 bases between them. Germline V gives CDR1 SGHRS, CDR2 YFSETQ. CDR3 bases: TGCGCCAGCAGCTTGTGGGGGGGCTCAGAGACCCAGTACTTC. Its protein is CASSLWGGSETQYF. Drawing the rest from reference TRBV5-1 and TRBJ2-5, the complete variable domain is KAGVTQTPRYLIKTRGQQVTLSCSPISGHRSVSWYQQTPGQGLQFLFEYFSETQRNKGNFPGRFSGRQFSNSRSEMNVSTLELGDSALYLCASSLWGGSETQYFGPGTRLLVL.

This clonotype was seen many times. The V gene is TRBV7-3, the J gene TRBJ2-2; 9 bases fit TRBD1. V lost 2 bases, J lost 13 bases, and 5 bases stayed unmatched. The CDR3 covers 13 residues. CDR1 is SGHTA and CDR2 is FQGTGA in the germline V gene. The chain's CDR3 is CASSLPGDRALFF. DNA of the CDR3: TGTGCCAGCAGCTTACCAGGGGACAGGGCGCTGTTTTTT.

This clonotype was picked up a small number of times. For the CDR3, the DNA is TGTGCCAGCAGCCCCCAGGGGTGGGGAAACACCATATATTTT. Protein product: CASSPQGWGNTIYF. The rearrangement joins TRBV5-6 to TRBJ1-3; possible D gene TRBD1, 6 bases. Germline CDR1 SGHDT, CDR2 YYEEEE. V was trimmed by 4 bases and J by 4 bases, leaving 12 bases between them. This CDR3 spans 14 amino acids. The full variable domain, completed using reference TRBV5-6 and TRBJ1-3, is DAGVTQSPTHLIKTRGQQVTLRCSPKSGHDTVSWYQQALGQGPQFIFQYYEEEERQRGNFPDRFSGHQFPNYSSELNVNALLLGDSALYLCASSPQGWGNTIYFGEGSWLTVV.

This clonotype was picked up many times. CDR3 residues: CSASVVVRDEQFF. The CDR3 DNA follows: TGCAGTGCTAGCGTGGTGGTACGAGATGAGCAGTTCTTC. The V gene is TRBV20-1, the J gene TRBJ2-1, with D unclear. The CDR3 extends over 13 amino acids. Trimming cost V 3 bases and J 8 bases, with 14 bases left between them. The germline V gene encodes CDR1 DFQATT and CDR2 SNEGSKA (reference sequence).

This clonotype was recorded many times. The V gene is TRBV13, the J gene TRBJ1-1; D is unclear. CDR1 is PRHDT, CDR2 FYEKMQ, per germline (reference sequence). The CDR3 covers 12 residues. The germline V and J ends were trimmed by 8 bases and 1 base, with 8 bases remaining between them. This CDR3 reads CASGSQNTEAFF. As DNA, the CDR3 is TGTGCCAGCGGATCACAGAACACTGAAGCTTTCTTT. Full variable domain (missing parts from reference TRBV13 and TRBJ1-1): AAGVIQSPRHLIKEKRETATLKCYPIPRHDTVYWYQQGPGQDPQFLISFYEKMQSDKGSIPDRFSAQQFSDYHSELNMSSLELGDSALYFCASGSQNTEAFFGQGTRLTVV.

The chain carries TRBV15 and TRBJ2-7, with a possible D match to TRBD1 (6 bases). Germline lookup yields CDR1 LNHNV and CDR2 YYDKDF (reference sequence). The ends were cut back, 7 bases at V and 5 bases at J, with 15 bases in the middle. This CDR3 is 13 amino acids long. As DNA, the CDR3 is TGTGCCACCACTGGCAGGGGTCTTAACGAGCAGTACTTC. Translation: CATTGRGLNEQYF.

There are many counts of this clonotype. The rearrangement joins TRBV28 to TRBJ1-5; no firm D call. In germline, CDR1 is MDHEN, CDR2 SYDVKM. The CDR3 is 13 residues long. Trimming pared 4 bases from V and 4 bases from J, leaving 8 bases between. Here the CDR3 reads CASSYGYNQPQHF. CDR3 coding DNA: TGTGCCAGCAGTTACGGATATAATCAGCCCCAGCATTTT.

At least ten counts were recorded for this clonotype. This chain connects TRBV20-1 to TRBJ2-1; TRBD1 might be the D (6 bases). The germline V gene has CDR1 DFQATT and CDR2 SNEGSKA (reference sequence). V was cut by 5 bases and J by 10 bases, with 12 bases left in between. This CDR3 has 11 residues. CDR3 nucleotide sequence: TGCAGTGCTGCCCAAACAGGGGAGCAGTTCTTC. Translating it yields CSAAQTGEQFF.

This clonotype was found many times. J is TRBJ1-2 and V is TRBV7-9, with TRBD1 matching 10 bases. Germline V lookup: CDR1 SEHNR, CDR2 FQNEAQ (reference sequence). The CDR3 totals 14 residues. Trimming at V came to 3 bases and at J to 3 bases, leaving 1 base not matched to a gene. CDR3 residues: CASSFGQGDYGYTF. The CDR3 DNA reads TGTGCCAGCAGCTTTGGACAGGGGGACTATGGCTACACCTTC.

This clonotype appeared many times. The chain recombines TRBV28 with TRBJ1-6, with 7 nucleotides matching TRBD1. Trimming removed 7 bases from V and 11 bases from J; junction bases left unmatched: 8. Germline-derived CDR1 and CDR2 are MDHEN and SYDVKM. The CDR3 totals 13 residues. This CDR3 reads CASTLTGSPPLHF. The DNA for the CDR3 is TGTGCCAGCACACTGACAGGGTCACCACCCCTCCACTTT.

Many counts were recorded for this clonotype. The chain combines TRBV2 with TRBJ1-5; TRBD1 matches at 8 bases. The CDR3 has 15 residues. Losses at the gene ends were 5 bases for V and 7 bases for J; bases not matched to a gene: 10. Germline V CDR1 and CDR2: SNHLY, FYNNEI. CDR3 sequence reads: CASSQDRGLGQPQHF. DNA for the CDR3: TGTGCCAGCAGTCAAGACAGGGGATTGGGGCAGCCCCAGCATTTT.

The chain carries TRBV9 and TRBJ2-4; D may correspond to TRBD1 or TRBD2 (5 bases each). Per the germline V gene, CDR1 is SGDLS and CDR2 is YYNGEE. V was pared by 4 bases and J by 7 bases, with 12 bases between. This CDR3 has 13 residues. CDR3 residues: CASSPWDGNIQYF. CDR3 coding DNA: TGTGCCAGCAGCCCCTGGGACGGGAACATTCAGTACTTC.

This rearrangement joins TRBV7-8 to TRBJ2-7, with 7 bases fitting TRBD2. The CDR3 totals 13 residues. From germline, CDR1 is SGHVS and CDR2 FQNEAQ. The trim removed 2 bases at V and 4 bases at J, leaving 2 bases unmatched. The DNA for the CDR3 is TGTGCCAGCAGCTTATTGGGAGGGTACGAGCAGTACTTC. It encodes CASSLLGGYEQYF.